This TCR beta chain was sequenced for a study of T cell repertoires in cytomegalovirus infection. Overall study context: Public TCR beta signatures were indicative of both CMV infection and a matching HLA type. Study-wide results and caveats: Carriage of CMV together with the relevant HLA was identifiable through cumulative public TCR beta family frequency. Predominance within the ex vivo response was attributable to HLA-C-restricted CMV-specific TCR beta clonotypes.

Trimming left V 3 bases short and J 2 bases short, with 11 bases between. The germline V gene has CDR1 KGHSH and CDR2 LQKENI. The CDR3 covers 15 residues. TCRdb called the reads again in MiXCR, with one record for every CDR3 protein. The sample comprises 200,000 to 300,000 distinct CDR3 sequences, approximately 9.2% of which are singletons, and less than 15% rests with the top ten. This clonotype was observed at least ten times. Its antigen is currently unknown. The receptor was isolated from a human donor in good health (CMV status not recorded). Some clones in this sample may be carry-over from other donors' samples. What was sequenced was PBMCs. The chain joins TRBV18 to TRBJ1-5; TRBD1 might be the D (6 bases). The CDR3: CASSPVGAGNQPQHF. In DNA form, the CDR3 reads TGTGCCAGCTCACCGGTGGGGGCCGGCAATCAGCCCCAGCATTTT.